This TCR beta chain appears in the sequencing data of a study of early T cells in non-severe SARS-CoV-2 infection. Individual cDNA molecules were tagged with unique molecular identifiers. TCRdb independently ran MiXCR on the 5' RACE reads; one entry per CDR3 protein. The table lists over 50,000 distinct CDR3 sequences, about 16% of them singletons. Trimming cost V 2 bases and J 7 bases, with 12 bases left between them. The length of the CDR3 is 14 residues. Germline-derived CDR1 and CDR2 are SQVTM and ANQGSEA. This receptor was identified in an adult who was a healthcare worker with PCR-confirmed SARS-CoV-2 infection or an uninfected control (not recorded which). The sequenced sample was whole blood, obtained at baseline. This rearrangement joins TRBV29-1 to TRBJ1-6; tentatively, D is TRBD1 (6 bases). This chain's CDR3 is CSVELGAENSPLHF. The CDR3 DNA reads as TGCAGCGTTGAATTGGGGGCTGAGAATTCACCCCTCCACTTT.